This T cell receptor (beta chain) originates from a study of T cells in Graves' hyperthyroidism and ophthalmopathy. Comments on this clonotype: Its antigen is still unknown.

Study-level results: Most clonotypes expanded in thyroid above 0.001 were likewise present in blood.

This CDR3 is 15 amino acids long. Germline CDR1 is MNHNS and CDR2 is SASEGT. V was pared by 6 bases and J by 0 bases, with 9 bases between. Using RNA transcripts as the source, TCR beta CDR3 regions were amplified. HTBI primers were employed in a first-round RT-PCR of the TCR CDR3. TCRdb itself ran the multiplex PCR reads through MiXCR, one entry per CDR3 protein. The table shows fewer than 700,000 distinct CDR3 sequences, with roughly 17% occurring only once. This chain links TRBV6-1 with TRBJ1-6; tentatively, D is TRBD1 (6 bases). The receptor was derived from a woman aged 18 to 35 with Graves' ophthalmopathy. Input material: blood. The CDR3 region has the DNA TGTGCCAGCAGCAGAGGGGGCTCCTATAATTCACCCCTCCACTTT. Protein sequence: CASSRGGSYNSPLHF.